Reported below is one T cell receptor (beta chain). This same CDR3 is encoded by further DNA sequences in the sample. Method: immunoSEQ multiplex PCR; TCRdb's copy keeps in-frame clones and lacks some. The repertoire has about 450,000 clones, 70% to 80% of them found once; the top ten carry about 12%. This entry is derived from a study of shared clonotypes between healthy human individuals. This CDR3 spans 12 amino acids. V was pared by 0 bases and J by 4 bases, with 4 bases between. The V gene's germline CDR1 is SGHRS and CDR2 YFSETQ. The sequenced sample consisted of PBMCs. The chain couples TRBV5-1 to TRBJ2-5; D ambiguous. The clonotype was recovered from a woman aged 40 to 50 in good health. Some clones in this sample may be carry-over from other donors' samples. This CDR3 reads CASSLAGETQYF. CDR3 coding DNA: TGCGCCAGCAGCTTGGCCGGAGAGACCCAGTACTTC.